Each of the 5 T cell receptor beta chains below was sequenced from the same sample in a study of radiation and T cells in renal cell carcinoma. As to treatment: 15 Gy SBRT to primary tumor, nephrectomy 4 weeks later. TCRdb keeps only in-frame clones here, not all; method: immunoSEQ multiplex PCR. The table has about 22,000 clones, about 50% seen once. Here the sequenced sample was tumor tissue, taken from a patient whose treatment included radiotherapy and nephrectomy. The receptors stem from a woman between 45 and 65 years old with renal cell carcinoma.

The chain employs TRBV4-2 and TRBJ1-2; 11 bases align to TRBD1. Germline CDR1 LGHNA, CDR2 YNFKEQ. There are 15 residues in the CDR3. V was pared by 1 base and J by 8 bases, with 6 bases of the junction left unmatched. CDR3 in amino acids: CASSQGGTGGRGYTF. DNA of the CDR3: TGTGCCAGCAGCCAAGGCGGGACAGGGGGTCGGGGCTACACCTTC.

This chain uses TRBV2 with TRBJ2-1; 8 positions agree with TRBD2. CDR1 is SNHLY and CDR2 is FYNNEI in the germline V gene. This CDR3 is 11 amino acids long. The J segment lost 15 bases and the V segment lost 6 bases, leaving 7 bases of the junction unmatched. In DNA, the CDR3 is TGTGCCAGCAGATCTCGGGGGGGTTCGTTCTTC. Its protein is CASRSRGGSFF.

A few counts support this clone. The chain couples TRBV18 to TRBJ2-7, with 7 bases identical to TRBD1. This CDR3 has 16 residues. V trimming: 2 bases; J trimming: 0 bases; junction bases outside the gene matches: 7. The germline gives CDR1 KGHSH, CDR2 LQKENI. The CDR3 DNA reads as TGTGCCAGCTCACCATCAACAGGGGAAAGCTCCTACGAGCAGTACTTC. It specifies CASSPSTGESSYEQYF.

The chain uses TRBV7-2 and TRBJ1-6; TRBD1 agrees at 9 bases. Germline CDR1 and CDR2: SGHTA and FQGNSA. CDR3 length equals 15 residues. With V trimmed by 1 base and J by 10 bases, 5 bases remained unmatched. The CDR3 is CASSLVPDRGSPLHF. The CDR3, as DNA: TGTGCCAGCAGCTTAGTCCCGGACAGGGGATCACCCCTCCACTTT.

This rearrangement joins TRBV19 to TRBJ1-2, with D tentatively TRBD1 (6 bases). Germline CDR1 and CDR2: LNHDA and SQIVND (reference sequence). Trimming stripped 5 bases from V and 11 bases from J, with 18 bases between. The CDR3 is made up of 13 amino acids. CDR3 sequence (DNA): TGTGCCAGTAGTTCACATGTGGGGGCCGAATACACCTTC. Its protein product is CASSSHVGAEYTF. The full variable domain, in which reference TRBV19 and TRBJ1-2 provide the parts outside the CDR3, is DGGITQSPKYLFRKEGQNVTLSCEQNLNHDAMYWYRQDPGQGLRLIYYSQIVNDFQKGDIAEGYSVSREKKESFPLTVTSAQKNPTAFYLCASSSHVGAEYTFGSGTRLTVV.